This T cell receptor (beta chain) is drawn from a study of blood T cell repertoires in COVID-19. Overall study: From the United States, Italy and Spain came samples of acute and convalescent COVID-19.

The germline V and J ends were trimmed by 0 bases and 0 bases, with 10 bases remaining between them. The CDR3 spans 16 residues. The V gene's germline CDR1 is SGDLS and CDR2 YYNGEE. This table comes from immunoSEQ multiplex PCR, and its TCRdb copy is limited to in-frame clones, with some not included. The table includes around 110,000 clones, 82% detected once. The sequence was obtained from an older woman with acute or convalescent COVID-19. The sample taken for sequencing was peripheral blood. This chain uses TRBV9 with TRBJ2-1; D unresolved. The CDR3 DNA follows: TGTGCCAGCAGCGTAGTTTCGGTTAGCTCCTACAATGAGCAGTTCTTC. Its translation is CASSVVSVSSYNEQFF.